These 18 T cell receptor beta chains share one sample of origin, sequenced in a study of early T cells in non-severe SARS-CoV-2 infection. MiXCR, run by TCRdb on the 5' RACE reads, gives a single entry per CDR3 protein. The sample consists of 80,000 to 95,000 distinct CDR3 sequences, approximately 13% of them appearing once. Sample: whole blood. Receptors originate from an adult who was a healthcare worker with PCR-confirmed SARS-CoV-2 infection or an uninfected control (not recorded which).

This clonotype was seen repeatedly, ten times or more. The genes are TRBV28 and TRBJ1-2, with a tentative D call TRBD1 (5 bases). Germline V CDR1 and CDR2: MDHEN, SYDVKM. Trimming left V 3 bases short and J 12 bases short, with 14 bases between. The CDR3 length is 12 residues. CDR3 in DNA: TGTGCCAGCAGTTTGTACGGGACCGGTGACACCTTC. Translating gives CASSLYGTGDTF.

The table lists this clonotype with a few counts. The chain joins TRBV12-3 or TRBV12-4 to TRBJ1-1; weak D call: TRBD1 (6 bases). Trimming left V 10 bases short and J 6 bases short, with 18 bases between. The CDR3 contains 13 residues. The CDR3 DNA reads TGTGCCACCCAGGGGCAGTATAGCGCTGAAGCTTTCTTT. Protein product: CATQGQYSAEAFF.

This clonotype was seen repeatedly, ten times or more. The CDR3 sequence: CASSEYGGGDEQYF. The CDR3 DNA is TGTGCCAGCAGTGAATATGGGGGAGGGGACGAGCAGTACTTC. The gene calls are TRBV25-1 and TRBJ2-7; TRBD2 aligns across 7 bases. Germline loops: CDR1 MGHDK, CDR2 SYGVNS. V trimming: 0 bases; J trimming: 5 bases; junction bases outside the gene matches: 4. This CDR3 is 14 amino acids long.

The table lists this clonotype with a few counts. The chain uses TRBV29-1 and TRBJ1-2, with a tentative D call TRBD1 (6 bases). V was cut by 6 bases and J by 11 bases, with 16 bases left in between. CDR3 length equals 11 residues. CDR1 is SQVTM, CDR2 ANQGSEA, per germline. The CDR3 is CSVDQGIAYTF. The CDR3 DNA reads TGCAGCGTCGATCAGGGGATCGCGTACACCTTC.

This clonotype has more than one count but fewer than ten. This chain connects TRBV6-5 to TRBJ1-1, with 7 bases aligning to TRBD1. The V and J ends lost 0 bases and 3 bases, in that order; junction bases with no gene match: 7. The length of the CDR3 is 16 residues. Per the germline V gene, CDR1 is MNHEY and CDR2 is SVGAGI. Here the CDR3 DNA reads TGTGCCAGCAGTTACTCAGTAGGACAGGTCTACACTGAAGCTTTCTTT. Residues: CASSYSVGQVYTEAFF.

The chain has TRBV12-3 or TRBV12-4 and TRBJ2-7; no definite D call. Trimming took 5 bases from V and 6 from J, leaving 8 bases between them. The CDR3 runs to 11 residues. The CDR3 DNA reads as TGTGCCAGCAGTATGACAATCGAGCAGTACTTC. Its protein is CASSMTIEQYF.

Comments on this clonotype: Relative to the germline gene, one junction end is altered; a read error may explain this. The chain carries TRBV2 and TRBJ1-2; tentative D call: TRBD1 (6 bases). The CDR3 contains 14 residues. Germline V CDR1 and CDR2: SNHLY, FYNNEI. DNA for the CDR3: TGTGTCAGCAGTGACCAGGGGACTAACTATGGCTACACCTTC. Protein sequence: CVSSDQGTNYGYTF.

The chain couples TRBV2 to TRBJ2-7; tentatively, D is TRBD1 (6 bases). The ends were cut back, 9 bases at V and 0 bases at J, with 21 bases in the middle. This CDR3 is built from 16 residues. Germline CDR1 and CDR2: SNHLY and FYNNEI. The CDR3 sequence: CASRPRTGKSSYEQYF. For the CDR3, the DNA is TGTGCCAGTCGACCCCGTACAGGGAAATCCTCCTACGAGCAGTACTTC.

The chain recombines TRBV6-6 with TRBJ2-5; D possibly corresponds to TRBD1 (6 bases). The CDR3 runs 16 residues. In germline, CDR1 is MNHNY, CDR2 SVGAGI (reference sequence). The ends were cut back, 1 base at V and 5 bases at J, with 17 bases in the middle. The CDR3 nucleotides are TGTGCCAGCAGTTACTGGGTAGGGGCGCAGGGGGAGACCCAGTACTTC. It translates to CASSYWVGAQGETQYF.

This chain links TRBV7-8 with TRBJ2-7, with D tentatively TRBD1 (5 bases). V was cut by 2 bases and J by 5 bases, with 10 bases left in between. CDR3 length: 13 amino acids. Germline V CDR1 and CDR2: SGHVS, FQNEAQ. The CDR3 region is CASSLSRAHEQYF. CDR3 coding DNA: TGTGCCAGCAGCTTAAGCAGGGCCCACGAGCAGTACTTC.

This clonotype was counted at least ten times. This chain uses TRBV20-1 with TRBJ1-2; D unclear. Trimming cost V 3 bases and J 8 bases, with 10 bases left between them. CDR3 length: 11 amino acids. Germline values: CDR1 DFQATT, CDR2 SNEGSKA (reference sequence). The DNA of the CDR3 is TGCAGTGCTAGGGCCCCAGAAGGCTACACCTTC. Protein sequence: CSARAPEGYTF.

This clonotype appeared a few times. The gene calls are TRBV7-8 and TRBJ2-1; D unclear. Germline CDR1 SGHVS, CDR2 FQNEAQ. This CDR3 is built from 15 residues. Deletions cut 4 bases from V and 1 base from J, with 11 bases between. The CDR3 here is CASSSRRLSYNEQFF. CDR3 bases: TGTGCCAGCAGCTCCAGGCGGCTTTCCTACAATGAGCAGTTCTTC.

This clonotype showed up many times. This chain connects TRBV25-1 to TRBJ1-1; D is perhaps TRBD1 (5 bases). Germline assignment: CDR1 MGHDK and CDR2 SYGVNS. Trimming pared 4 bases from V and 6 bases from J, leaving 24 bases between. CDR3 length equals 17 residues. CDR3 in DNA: TGTGCCAGCAGTGCCCCCGGGGGAGGAATGAGTTTTGCTGAAGCTTTCTTT. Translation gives CASSAPGGGMSFAEAFF.

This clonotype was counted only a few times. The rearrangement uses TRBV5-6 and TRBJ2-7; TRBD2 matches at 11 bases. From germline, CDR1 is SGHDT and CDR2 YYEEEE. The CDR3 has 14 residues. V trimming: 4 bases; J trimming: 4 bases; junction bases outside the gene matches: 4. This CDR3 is CASSPGLADYEQYF. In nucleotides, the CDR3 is TGTGCCAGCAGCCCGGGACTAGCGGATTACGAGCAGTACTTC.

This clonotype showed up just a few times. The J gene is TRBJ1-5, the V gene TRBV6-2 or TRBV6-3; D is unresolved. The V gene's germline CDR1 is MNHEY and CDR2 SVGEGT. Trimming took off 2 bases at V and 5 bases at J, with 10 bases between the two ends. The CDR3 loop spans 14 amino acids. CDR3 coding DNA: TGTGCCAGCAGTTACCCTAGGGCCGATCAGCCCCAGCATTTT. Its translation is CASSYPRADQPQHF.

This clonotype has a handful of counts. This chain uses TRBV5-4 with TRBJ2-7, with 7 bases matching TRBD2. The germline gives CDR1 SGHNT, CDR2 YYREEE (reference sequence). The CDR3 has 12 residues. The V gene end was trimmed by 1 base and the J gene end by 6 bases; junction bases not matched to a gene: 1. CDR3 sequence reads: CASSLSGGEQYF. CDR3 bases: TGTGCCAGCAGCTTGTCGGGGGGCGAGCAGTACTTC.

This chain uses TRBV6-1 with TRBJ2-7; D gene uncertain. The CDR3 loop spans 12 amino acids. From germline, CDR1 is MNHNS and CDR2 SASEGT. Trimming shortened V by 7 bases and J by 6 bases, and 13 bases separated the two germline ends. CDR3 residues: CASNRFSGEQYF. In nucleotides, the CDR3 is TGTGCCAGCAATAGGTTTTCCGGCGAGCAGTACTTC.

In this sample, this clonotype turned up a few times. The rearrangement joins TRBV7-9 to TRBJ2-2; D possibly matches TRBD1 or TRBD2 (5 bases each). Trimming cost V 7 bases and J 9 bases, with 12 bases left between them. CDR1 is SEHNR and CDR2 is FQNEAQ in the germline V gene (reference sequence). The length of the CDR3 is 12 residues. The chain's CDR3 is CASTMGTRELFF. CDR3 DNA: TGTGCCAGCACGATGGGGACCCGGGAGCTGTTTTTT. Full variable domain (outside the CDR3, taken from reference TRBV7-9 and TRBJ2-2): DTGVSQNPRHKITKRGQNVTFRCDPISEHNRLYWYRQTLGQGPEFLTYFQNEAQLEKSRLLSDRFSAERPKGSFSTLEIQRTEQGDSAMYLCASTMGTRELFFGEGSRLTVL.